The rows below give T cell receptor beta chains drawn from one sample of a study of T cells of healthy individuals. TCRdb re-called the 5' RACE reads with MiXCR, one entry per CDR3 protein. This table holds 65,000 to 90,000 distinct CDR3 sequences, about 4.8% found once. The receptors originated from a female donor in good health. Both conserved end residues are trimmed from each CDR3.

j_call v_call cdr3_aa
TRBJ1-2 TRBV7-2 ASSFKGQSYGYT
TRBJ2-7 TRBV6-2/TRBV6-3 ASNQLKRGLAYEQY
TRBJ1-5 TRBV30 AWSVTAGVNQPQH
TRBJ1-5 TRBV12-3/TRBV12-4 ASKSYSNQPQH
TRBJ1-2 TRBV16 ASSRQGARINYGYT
TRBJ2-7 TRBV29-1 SVAGTSSSYEQY
TRBJ2-6 TRBV4-1 ASSQTTGNSGANVLT
TRBJ2-2 TRBV29-1 SVEGSSSGELF
TRBJ2-1 TRBV4-1 ASSQGLAGRNEQF
TRBJ2-6 TRBV29-1 SVGATDSGANVLT
TRBJ1-1 TRBV6-5 ASRGITNTEAF
TRBJ1-4 TRBV12-3/TRBV12-4 ASSPETGGKLF
TRBJ2-3 TRBV4-3 ASSQVGQGFFTDTQY
TRBJ1-3 TRBV12-3/TRBV12-4 ASSFIDTIY
TRBJ2-1 TRBV7-9 ASRDRVPYNEQF
TRBJ2-7 TRBV27 ASSLALNSIYEQY
TRBJ1-6 TRBV6-1 ASNERPNYNSPLH
TRBJ1-1 TRBV24-1 ADIDRGEVRTEAF
TRBJ2-1 TRBV10-3 AISEANEQF
TRBJ2-7 TRBV7-2 ASSPDRDRSYEQY
TRBJ2-7 TRBV3-1 ASSQEGLRETPYEQY
TRBJ2-1 TRBV28 ASSLSLGFQF
TRBJ1-6 TRBV6-5 ASSSQPRSPLH
TRBJ2-3 TRBV29-1 SVEDPLAESTDTQY
TRBJ2-2 TRBV29-1 SVDRAGGNTGELF
TRBJ2-1 TRBV5-1 ASSFGLAGSDEQF
TRBJ2-7 TRBV6-5 ASSSTTGEQY
TRBJ2-1 TRBV27 ASSIRTSGSYEQF
TRBJ1-1 TRBV6-1 ASFGPPGDTEAF
TRBJ2-3 TRBV18 ASSPAGVSTDTQY
TRBJ1-4 TRBV20-1 SARGPGVSEKLF
TRBJ2-3 TRBV10-3 AITTGTGGPDTQY
TRBJ2-7 TRBV20-1 SADGQGLGYEQY
TRBJ1-1 TRBV28 ASSLLGQSIPEAF
TRBJ2-5 TRBV20-1 SAGDSNRETQY
TRBJ2-1 TRBV12-5 ASGGAEVAGGSIDNEQF
TRBJ2-7 TRBV2 ASSGGWRGTYEQY
TRBJ2-3 TRBV4-1 ASSPLTGPTDTQY
TRBJ1-1 TRBV3-1 ASSQSRTEAF
TRBJ1-4 TRBV4-1 ASRRSAGVRSTNEKLF
TRBJ2-7 TRBV9 ASSPGHHNSYEQY
TRBJ2-5 TRBV19 ASSTTRQGAGETQY
TRBJ1-5 TRBV20-1 SARDRDSNQPQH
TRBJ2-7 TRBV27 ASSPMTSGHPGGQY
TRBJ2-2 TRBV24-1 ATSDPGQPTGELF
TRBJ2-2 TRBV27 ASSPPGLAGGANTGELF
TRBJ2-7 TRBV5-1 ASSLTGGGSYEQY
TRBJ2-5 TRBV29-1 SVVPPSGRGETQY
TRBJ2-7 TRBV6-2/TRBV6-3 ASSYSPRLAGVYEQY
TRBJ2-7 TRBV3-1 ASSELGHEQY
TRBJ1-1 TRBV28 ASSPRDLPMNTEAF
TRBJ2-3 TRBV12-3/TRBV12-4 ASSQVLGQDTQY
TRBJ2-7 TRBV10-3 AISETSGDYEQY
TRBJ2-6 TRBV20-1 SARSPPGANVLT
TRBJ1-1 TRBV9 ASSVEEGLNTEAF
TRBJ2-7 TRBV9 ASSVDLRTEQY
TRBJ1-6 TRBV28 ASSSAGFRHNSPLH
TRBJ2-3 TRBV28 ASSSSLAGSDTQY
TRBJ2-7 TRBV28 ASSLLRREQY
TRBJ1-2 TRBV4-1 ASSRELIYGYT